The present entry profiles one TCR beta chain with its context. The sample originates from a study of T cell changes during pregnancy in multiple sclerosis. Trimming removed 3 bases from V and 0 bases from J; junction bases left unmatched: 1. There are 15 residues in the CDR3. Germline CDR1 and CDR2: KGHSH and LQKENI. TCRdb keeps only in-frame clones here, not all; method: immunoSEQ multiplex PCR. This sample carries about 69,000 clones, 85% to 95% of them seen once, and the ten largest clones take under 2%. The chain joins TRBV18 to TRBJ1-1; 10 nucleotides agree with TRBD1. Material: peripheral blood, obtained in the third trimester of pregnancy. The TCR sequence derives from a female donor in good health, enrolled as a control in a pregnancy study. CDR3 nucleotide sequence: TGTGCCAGCTCACCTGGGACAGGGGTGAACACTGAAGCTTTCTTT. Translating it yields CASSPGTGVNTEAFF.